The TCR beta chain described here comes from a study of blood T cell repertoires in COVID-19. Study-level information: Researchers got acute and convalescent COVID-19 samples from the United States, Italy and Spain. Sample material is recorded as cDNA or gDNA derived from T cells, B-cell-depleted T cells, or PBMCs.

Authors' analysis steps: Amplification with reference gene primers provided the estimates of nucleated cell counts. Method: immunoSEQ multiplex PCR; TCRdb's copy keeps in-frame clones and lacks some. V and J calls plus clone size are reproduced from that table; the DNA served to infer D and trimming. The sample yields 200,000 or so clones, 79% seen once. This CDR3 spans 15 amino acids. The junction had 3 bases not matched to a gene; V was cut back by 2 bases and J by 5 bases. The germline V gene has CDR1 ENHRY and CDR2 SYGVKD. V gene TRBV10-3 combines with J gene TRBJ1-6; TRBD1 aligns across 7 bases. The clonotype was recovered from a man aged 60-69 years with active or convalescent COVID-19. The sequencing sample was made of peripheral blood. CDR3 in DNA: TGTGCCATCAGTGAGCGGCAGGGGGATAATTCACCCCTCCACTTT. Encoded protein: CAISERQGDNSPLHF.